A single sample gave rise to the 27 T cell receptor beta chains below, sequenced in a study of T cells expressing NK-cell markers. Using the 5' RACE reads, TCRdb records one entry per CDR3 protein without DNA. In total, the table holds roughly 180,000 distinct CDR3 sequences. Sequencing was carried out using blood T cells: a sorted CD56 or NKG2C T cell subset, CD4+ or CD8+ T cells, or bulk PBMC T cells (not recorded which). The receptors originated from a man aged 18-70 years in good health.

The chain combines TRBV5-1 with TRBJ1-2. The CDR3 is 16 amino acids. The germline V gene has CDR1 SGHRS and CDR2 YFSETQ. The CDR3 is CASSLAEADSNYGYTF. The full variable domain, with the rest looked up from reference TRBV5-1 and TRBJ1-2, is KAGVTQTPRYLIKTRGQQVTLSCSPISGHRSVSWYQQTPGQGLQFLFEYFSETQRNKGNFPGRFSGRQFSNSRSEMNVSTLELGDSALYLCASSLAEADSNYGYTFGSGTRLTVV.

The chain couples TRBV2 to TRBJ2-3; no DNA is available, so the TRBD2 call from TCRdb remains unchecked. This CDR3 has 15 amino acids. CDR1 and CDR2 (germline): SNHLY, FYNNEI. The CDR3 loop is CASSGGLASTDTQYF. Full variable domain (remainder filled in from reference TRBV2 and TRBJ2-3): EPEVTQTPSHQVTQMGQEVILRCVPISNHLYFYWYRQILGQKVEFLVSFYNNEISEKSEIFDDQFSVERPDGSNFTLKIRSTKLEDSAMYFCASSGGLASTDTQYFGPGTRLTVL.

The rearrangement links TRBV7-8 to TRBJ2-1; TCRdb's assignment of TRBD1 cannot be checked, as there is no DNA. From germline, CDR1 is SGHVS and CDR2 FQNEAQ. The CDR3 consists of 15 residues. CDR3 sequence reads: CASTELRQAYNEQFF.

The chain combines TRBV4-1 with TRBJ2-7; checking the TCRdb D call of TRBD1 is not possible without DNA. CDR1 is MGHRA and CDR2 is YSYEKL in the germline V gene. The CDR3 has 15 amino acids. This chain's CDR3 is CASSQETGPLGEQYF.

The gene calls are TRBV29-1 and TRBJ2-1; TCRdb gives TRBD1 as the D gene, but with no DNA this cannot be confirmed. Per the germline V gene, CDR1 is SQVTM and CDR2 is ANQGSEA. This CDR3 has 11 residues. The CDR3 here is CSVLEGGVQFF.

The genes are TRBV19 and TRBJ1-1; TCRdb proposes TRBD1, but this gene call is untestable without DNA. This CDR3 is built from 14 residues. CDR1 and CDR2 (germline): LNHDA, SQIVND (reference sequence). The chain's CDR3 is CASSQQGSNTEAFF.

The chain combines TRBV11-2 with TRBJ2-7; TCRdb's D call of TRBD1 is untestable without DNA. This CDR3 has 17 residues. Germline assignment: CDR1 SGHAT and CDR2 FQNNGV. CDR3 amino acids: CASSEGTGGFGSYEQYF.

V gene TRBV2 combines with J gene TRBJ1-6; without DNA, the TCRdb call of TRBD1 cannot be checked. The CDR3 runs to 13 residues. Looked up from germline, CDR1 is SNHLY and CDR2 is FYNNEI. This chain's CDR3 is CASSGTENSPLHF.

V gene TRBV12-3 or TRBV12-4 combines with J gene TRBJ1-6. The CDR3 is 13 residues long. CDR3: CASSFGRGSPLHF.

This CDR3 reads CASSLGWGYNQPQHF. J is TRBJ1-5 and V is TRBV5-6. Per the germline V gene, CDR1 is SGHDT and CDR2 is YYEEEE. The CDR3 covers 15 residues.

This chain uses TRBV24-1 with TRBJ2-2. The CDR3 loop spans 16 amino acids. Germline CDR1 and CDR2: KGHDR and SFDVKD. CDR3 loop: CATSDLPSANTGELFF.

The chain's CDR3 is CSAGSGNPYEQYF. The genes are TRBV20-1 and TRBJ2-7. The CDR3 length is 13 residues. Germline CDR1 is DFQATT and CDR2 is SNEGSKA (reference sequence).

The chain combines TRBV2 with TRBJ2-5. The CDR3 runs 15 residues. CDR1 and CDR2 (germline): SNHLY, FYNNEI. CDR3 protein: CASSEVIGRQETQYF.

The chain uses TRBV27 and TRBJ1-4; TCRdb reports TRBD1, a call that lacks DNA to check it against. This CDR3 comprises 14 residues. Germline V gene lookup returns CDR1 MNHEY and CDR2 SMNVEV (reference sequence). Here the CDR3 reads CASTRTGTNEKLFF.

The chain has TRBV11-3 and TRBJ2-7. The CDR3 contains 13 residues. Germline lookup yields CDR1 SGHNT and CDR2 YENEEA. CDR3 sequence reads: CASSYRDNYEQYF.

This chain uses TRBV5-4 with TRBJ1-1. The CDR3 consists of 13 residues. In germline, CDR1 is SGHNT, CDR2 YYREEE (reference sequence). The CDR3 spells CASSLSVGAEAFF.

The rearrangement uses TRBV7-3 and TRBJ2-2. The germline V gene has CDR1 SGHTA and CDR2 FQGTGA. The CDR3 extends over 12 amino acids. This CDR3 is CASKDGTGELFF.

The chain employs TRBV12-3 or TRBV12-4 and TRBJ2-7; TCRdb calls TRBD1, which cannot be checked without DNA. The CDR3 runs 13 residues. The CDR3 loop reads CASRETGEREQYF.

CDR3 amino acids: CATSASGGQRRISNTGELFF. V gene TRBV24-1 combines with J gene TRBJ2-2; no DNA is available, so the TRBD2 call from TCRdb remains unchecked. CDR1 and CDR2 from the germline V gene are KGHDR and SFDVKD. This CDR3 spans 20 amino acids.

V gene TRBV7-2 combines with J gene TRBJ2-2; absent DNA, TCRdb's TRBD1 call cannot be checked. CDR3 length equals 14 residues. Germline assignment: CDR1 SGHTA and CDR2 FQGNSA. The CDR3 spells CASRPGWGPGELFF.

J is TRBJ2-6 and V is TRBV4-2; the TCRdb D gene call, TRBD2, has no DNA to confirm it. The germline V gene has CDR1 LGHNA and CDR2 YNFKEQ. This CDR3 comprises 18 residues. This CDR3 is CASSQDRAGYAGANVLTF.

This chain links TRBV20-1 with TRBJ2-7; no DNA is available, so the TRBD2 call from TCRdb remains unchecked. The CDR3 consists of 12 residues. Germline CDR1 reads DFQATT; CDR2 reads SNEGSKA (reference sequence). The CDR3: CSAGGGAYEQYF.

The rearrangement joins TRBV11-2 to TRBJ2-5; the D call of TRBD1 rests on TCRdb alone, since no DNA is present to check it. The CDR3 sequence is 15 residues long. Germline values: CDR1 SGHAT, CDR2 FQNNGV. The CDR3 is CASSLEVLGRETQYF.

The CDR3 loop reads CASRFSEVQYSNQPQHF. V gene TRBV28 combines with J gene TRBJ1-5. Per germline, CDR1 MDHEN and CDR2 SYDVKM. The CDR3 contains 17 residues.

The chain combines TRBV25-1 with TRBJ1-1. This CDR3 comprises 14 residues. Germline CDR1 is MGHDK and CDR2 is SYGVNS. The CDR3 region is CASSGIADNTEAFF.

The V call is TRBV4-2, the J call TRBJ1-2; TCRdb's D call, TRBD1, is unchecked because there is no DNA. CDR3 size: 15 residues. Germline CDR1 LGHNA, CDR2 YNFKEQ. The CDR3 region is CASSPHRGTNYGYTF.

The gene calls are TRBV3-1 and TRBJ2-1. Looked up from germline, CDR1 is LGHDT and CDR2 is YNNKEL (reference sequence). The CDR3 spans 16 residues. This CDR3 reads CASSSSAGGSYNEQFF.